The clone carrying this TCR beta chain was seen only a few times. Its cognate antigen is unknown. The CDR3 has 13 residues. CDR1 and CDR2 (germline): DFQATT, SNEGSKA (reference sequence). Trimming stripped 5 bases from V and 0 bases from J, with 10 bases between. The data derive from a study of T cell repertoires in cytomegalovirus infection. Looking at the study overall: Both a matching HLA type and CMV infection were indicated by public TCR beta signatures.

MiXCR was run by TCRdb on the reads, yielding one entry per CDR3 protein. Here the sample spans some 920,000 distinct CDR3 sequences, approximately 31% being singletons. This sequence joins TRBV20-1 and TRBJ2-5, with D tentatively TRBD2 (6 bases). The sample consisted of cultured CD8+ T cells from PBMCs, taken from culture after CMV antigen stimulation. The TCR originated in a human donor in good health (CMV status not recorded). Some clones in this sample may be carry-over from other donors' samples. Here the CDR3 reads CSAVGGYQETQYF. Here the CDR3 DNA reads TGCAGTGCTGTTGGGGGGTACCAAGAGACCCAGTACTTC.